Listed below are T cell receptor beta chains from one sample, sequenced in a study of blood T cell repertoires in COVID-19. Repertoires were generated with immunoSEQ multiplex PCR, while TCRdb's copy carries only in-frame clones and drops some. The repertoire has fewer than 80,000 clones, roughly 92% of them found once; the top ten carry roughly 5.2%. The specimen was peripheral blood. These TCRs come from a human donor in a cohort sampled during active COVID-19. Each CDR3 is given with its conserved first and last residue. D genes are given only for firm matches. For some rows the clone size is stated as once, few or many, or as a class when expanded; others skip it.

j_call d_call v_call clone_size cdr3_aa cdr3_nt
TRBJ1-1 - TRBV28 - CASSLFSMPNTEAFF TGTGCCAGCAGTTTATTCTCTATGCCGAACACTGAAGCTTTCTTT
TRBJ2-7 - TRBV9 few CASSPQTPPGEQYF TGTGCCAGCAGCCCCCAGACTCCTCCGGGGGAGCAGTACTTC
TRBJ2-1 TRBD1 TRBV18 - CASSPSPPRTGGNEQFF TGTGCCAGCTCACCATCCCCCCCCCGGACAGGGGGCAATGAGCAGTTCTTC
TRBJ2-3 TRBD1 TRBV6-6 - CASSYIGTGEPDTQYF TGTGCCAGCAGTTACATCGGGACAGGGGAACCAGATACGCAGTATTTT
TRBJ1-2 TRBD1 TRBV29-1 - CSVAGQSGGYTF TGCAGCGTCGCGGGACAGTCCGGTGGCTACACCTTC
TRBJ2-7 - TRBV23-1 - CASSQSDCQEREQYF TGCGCCAGCAGTCAATCTGACTGCCAAGAACGCGAGCAGTACTTC
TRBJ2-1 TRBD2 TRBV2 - CAPGRREVNEQFF TGTGCTCCGGGGCGGCGGGAGGTCAATGAGCAGTTCTTC
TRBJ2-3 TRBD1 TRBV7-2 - CASSYPTGRSDTQYF TGTGCCAGCAGCTACCCGACAGGGCGGTCAGATACGCAGTATTTT
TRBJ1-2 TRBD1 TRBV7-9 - CASSARQGYYGYTF TGTGCCAGCAGCGCCCGACAGGGGTACTATGGCTACACCTTC
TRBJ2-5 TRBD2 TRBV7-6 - CASSWGGKETQYF TGTGCCAGCAGCTGGGGGGGGAAGGAGACCCAGTACTTC
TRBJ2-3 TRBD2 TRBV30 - CAWKRSSGGRTDTQYF TGTGCCTGGAAAAGGTCGAGCGGGGGCCGCACAGATACGCAGTATTTT
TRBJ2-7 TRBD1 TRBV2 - CASTGTGVLLEQYF TGTGCCAGCACTGGGACAGGGGTCCTTCTCGAGCAGTACTTC
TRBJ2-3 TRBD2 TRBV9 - CASSALAGGGTDTQYF TGTGCCAGCAGCGCCTTAGCGGGGGGGGGCACAGATACGCAGTATTTT
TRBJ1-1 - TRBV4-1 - CASSHYARFAEAFF TGCGCCAGCAGCCACTACGCTCGGTTCGCTGAAGCTTTCTTT
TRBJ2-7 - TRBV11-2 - CASSPSGLSVGEQYF TGTGCCAGCAGCCCCTCAGGGCTCTCGGTGGGCGAGCAGTACTTC
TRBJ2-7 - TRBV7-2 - CASSLSQTYEQYF TGTGCCAGCAGCTTATCCCAAACCTACGAGCAGTACTTC
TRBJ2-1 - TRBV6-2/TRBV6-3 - CASSWGRSDYNEQFF TGTGCCAGCAGTTGGGGGAGGAGTGACTACAATGAGCAGTTCTTC
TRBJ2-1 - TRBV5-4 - CASSLALGALYNEQFF TGTGCCAGCAGCTTGGCTCTCGGAGCCCTCTACAATGAGCAGTTCTTC
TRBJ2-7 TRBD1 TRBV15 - CATSREKRQGAYEQYF TGTGCCACCAGCAGAGAAAAAAGACAGGGGGCGTACGAGCAGTACTTC
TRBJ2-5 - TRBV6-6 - CASRSRETQYF TGTGCCAGCAGGTCCCGAGAGACCCAGTACTTC
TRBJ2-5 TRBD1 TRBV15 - CATSGVGGFQETQYF TGTGCCACCAGCGGGGTAGGGGGCTTTCAAGAGACCCAGTACTTC
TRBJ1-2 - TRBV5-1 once CASSLSGVYGYTF TGCGCCAGCAGCTTGTCAGGGGTGTATGGCTACACCTTC
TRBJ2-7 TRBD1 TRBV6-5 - CASSHRRQGYEQYF TGTGCCAGCAGTCACCGCCGACAGGGTTACGAGCAGTACTTC
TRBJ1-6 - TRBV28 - CASYLRAGVNSPLHF TGTGCCAGCTACCTCAGGGCAGGGGTTAATTCACCCCTCCACTTT
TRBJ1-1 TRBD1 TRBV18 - CASSPSAGGLEAFF TGTGCCAGCTCACCGTCTGCAGGGGGCCTTGAAGCTTTCTTT
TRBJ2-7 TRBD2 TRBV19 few CASSRGLAGGDYEQYF TGTGCCAGTAGTAGGGGACTAGCGGGAGGGGACTACGAGCAGTACTTC
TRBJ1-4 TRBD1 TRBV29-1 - CSVRQGATSANEKLFF TGCAGCGTTAGACAGGGGGCGACGAGTGCTAATGAAAAACTGTTTTTT
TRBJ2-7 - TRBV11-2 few CASSLLGQAFWEQYF TGTGCCAGCAGCTTATTGGGGCAGGCCTTTTGGGAGCAGTACTTC
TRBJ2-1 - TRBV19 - CASTFLNEQFF TGTGCCAGTACCTTTCTCAATGAGCAGTTCTTC
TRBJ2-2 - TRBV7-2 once CASSFLGTGELFF TGTGCCAGCAGCTTCCTAGGCACCGGGGAGCTGTTTTTT
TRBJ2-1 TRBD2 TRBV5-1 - CASSLAAGVTYNEQFF TGCGCCAGCAGCTTGGCCGCGGGGGTTACCTACAATGAGCAGTTCTTC
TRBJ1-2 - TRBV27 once CASSLSPQTGSNYGYTF TGTGCCAGCAGTTTATCGCCTCAGACAGGTTCTAACTATGGCTACACCTTC
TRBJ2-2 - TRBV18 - CASSPPAGHTGELFF TGTGCCAGCTCACCGCCAGCGGGTCACACCGGGGAGCTGTTTTTT
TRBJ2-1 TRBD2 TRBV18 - CASSPFVLAGGEGYNEQFF TGTGCCAGCTCACCGTTTGTACTAGCGGGAGGTGAGGGCTACAATGAGCAGTTCTTC
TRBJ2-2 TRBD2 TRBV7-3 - CASSSIAGPGELFF TGTGCCAGCAGCTCGATAGCGGGTCCCGGGGAGCTGTTTTTT
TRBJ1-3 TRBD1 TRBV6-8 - CASSIRQGRNFGNTIYF TGTGCCAGCAGCATCAGACAGGGAAGGAACTTCGGAAACACCATATATTTT
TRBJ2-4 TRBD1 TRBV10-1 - CASRGPQGVGFAAKNIQYF TGCGCCAGCAGAGGGCCCCAGGGGGTAGGGTTTGCGGCCAAAAACATTCAGTACTTC
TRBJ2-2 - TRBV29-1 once CSGRGGTGELFF TGCAGCGGAAGAGGGGGCACCGGGGAGCTGTTTTTT
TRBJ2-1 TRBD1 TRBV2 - CASRVEGGLTYEQFF TGTGCCAGCAGGGTAGAAGGGGGCCTCACCTATGAGCAGTTCTTC
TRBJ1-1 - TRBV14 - CASSLTSTEAFF TGTGCCAGCAGCCTAACTAGCACTGAAGCTTTCTTT